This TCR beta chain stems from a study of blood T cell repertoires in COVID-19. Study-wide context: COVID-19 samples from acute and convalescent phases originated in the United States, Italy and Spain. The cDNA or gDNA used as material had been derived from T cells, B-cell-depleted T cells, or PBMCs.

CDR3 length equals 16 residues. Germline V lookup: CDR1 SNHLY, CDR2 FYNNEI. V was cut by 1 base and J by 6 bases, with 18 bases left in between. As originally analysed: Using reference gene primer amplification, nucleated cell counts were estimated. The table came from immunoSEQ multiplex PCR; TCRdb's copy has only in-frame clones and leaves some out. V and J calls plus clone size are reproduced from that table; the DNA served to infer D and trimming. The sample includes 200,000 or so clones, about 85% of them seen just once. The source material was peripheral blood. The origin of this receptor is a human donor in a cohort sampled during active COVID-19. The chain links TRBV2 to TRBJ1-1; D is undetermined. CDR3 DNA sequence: TGTGCCAGCAGTGAAGACTTGGGCCGAGCTAATGCTGAAGCTTTCTTT. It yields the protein CASSEDLGRANAEAFF.